Only a few counts were recorded for the clone carrying this T cell receptor beta chain. Its matching antigen is unknown. A read error is possible here, since a much larger clone lies one base away. This sample was included in a study of T cells in Graves' hyperthyroidism and ophthalmopathy. Study findings and constraints: The majority of expanded thyroid clonotypes above 0.001 also appeared in blood.

Authors of the study amplified TCR beta CDR3 regions from RNA transcripts. The primer set for the first-round RT-PCR of the TCR CDR3 was HTBI. TCRdb passed the multiplex PCR reads through MiXCR, listing each CDR3 protein once. The sample yields over 500,000 distinct CDR3 sequences, 14% seen once. Uncontrolled infections, other autoimmune diseases, pregnancy or lactation led to exclusion of patients. Orbital computed tomography, thyroid ultrasound, serum thyroxine and TRAb, and clinical symptoms together informed the diagnoses. A roughly 9.1 ml volume of fresh peripheral blood provided the PBMCs. Germline CDR1 MNHEY, CDR2 SMNVEV (reference sequence). Trimming left V 8 bases short and J 0 bases short, with 3 bases between. The CDR3 extends over 11 amino acids.

This sequence was found in a woman between 40 and 50 years old with Graves' hyperthyroidism. Sequenced material: blood. V and J are TRBV27 and TRBJ2-3, with D uncertain. CDR3 region: CASASTDTQYF. CDR3 coding DNA: TGTGCCAGCGCTAGCACAGATACGCAGTATTTT.